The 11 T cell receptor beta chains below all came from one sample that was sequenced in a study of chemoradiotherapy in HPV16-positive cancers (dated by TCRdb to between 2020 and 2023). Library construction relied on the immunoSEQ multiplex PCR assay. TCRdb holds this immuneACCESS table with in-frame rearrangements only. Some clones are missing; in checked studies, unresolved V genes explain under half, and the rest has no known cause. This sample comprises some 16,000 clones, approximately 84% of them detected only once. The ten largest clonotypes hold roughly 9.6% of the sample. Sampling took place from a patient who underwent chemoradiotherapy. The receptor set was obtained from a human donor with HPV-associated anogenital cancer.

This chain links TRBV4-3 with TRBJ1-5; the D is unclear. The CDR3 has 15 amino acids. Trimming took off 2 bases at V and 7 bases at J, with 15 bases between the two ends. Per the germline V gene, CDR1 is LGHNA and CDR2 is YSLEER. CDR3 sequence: CASSQRVVSEQPQHF. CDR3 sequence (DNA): TGCGCCAGCAGCCAAAGAGTAGTTTCTGAACAGCCCCAGCATTTT.

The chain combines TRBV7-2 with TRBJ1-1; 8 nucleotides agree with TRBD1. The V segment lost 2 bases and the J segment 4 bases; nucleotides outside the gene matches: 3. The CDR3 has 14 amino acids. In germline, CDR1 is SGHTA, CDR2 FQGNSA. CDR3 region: CASSLRTGPTEAFF. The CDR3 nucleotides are TGTGCCAGCAGCTTAAGGACAGGGCCCACTGAAGCTTTCTTT.

DNA for the CDR3: TGTGCCAGCAGTGAAACTACAGGGGGCACCTACGAGCAGTACTTC. It yields the protein CASSETTGGTYEQYF. The genes are TRBV2 and TRBJ2-7; TRBD1 matches at 9 bases. The V and J ends lost 2 bases and 2 bases, in that order; junction bases with no gene match: 4. The CDR3 extends over 15 amino acids. Germline CDR1 reads SNHLY; CDR2 reads FYNNEI.

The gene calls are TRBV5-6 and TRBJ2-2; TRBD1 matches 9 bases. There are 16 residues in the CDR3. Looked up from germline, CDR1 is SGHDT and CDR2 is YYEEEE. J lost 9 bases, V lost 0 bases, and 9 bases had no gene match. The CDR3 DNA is TGTGCCAGCAGCTTGGTCGGGACAGGGTCGTACCGGGAGCTGTTTTTT. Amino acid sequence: CASSLVGTGSYRELFF.

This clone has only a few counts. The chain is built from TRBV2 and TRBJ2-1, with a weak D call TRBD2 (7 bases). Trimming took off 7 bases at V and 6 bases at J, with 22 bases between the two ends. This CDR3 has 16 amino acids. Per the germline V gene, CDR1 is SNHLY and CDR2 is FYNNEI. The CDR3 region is CASTPGGQGRVNEQFF. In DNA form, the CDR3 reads TGTGCCAGCACTCCCGGCGGGCAGGGGAGGGTCAATGAGCAGTTCTTC.

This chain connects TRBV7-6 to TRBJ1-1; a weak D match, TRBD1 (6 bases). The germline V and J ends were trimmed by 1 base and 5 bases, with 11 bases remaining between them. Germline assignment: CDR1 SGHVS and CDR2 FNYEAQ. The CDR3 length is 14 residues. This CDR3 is CASSLEGVETEAFF. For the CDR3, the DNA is TGTGCCAGCAGCTTAGAGGGGGTTGAGACTGAAGCTTTCTTT.

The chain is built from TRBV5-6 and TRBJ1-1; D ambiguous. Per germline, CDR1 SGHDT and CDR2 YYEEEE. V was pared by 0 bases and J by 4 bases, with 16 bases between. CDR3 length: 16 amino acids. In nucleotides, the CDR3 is TGTGCCAGCAGCTTGGAGGTCGGGATGGGGAGCACTGAAGCTTTCTTT. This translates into CASSLEVGMGSTEAFF.

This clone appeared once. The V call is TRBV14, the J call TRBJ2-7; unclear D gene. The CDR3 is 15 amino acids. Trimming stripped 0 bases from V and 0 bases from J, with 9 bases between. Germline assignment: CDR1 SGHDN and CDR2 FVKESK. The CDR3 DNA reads TGTGCCAGCAGCCAAGAAGAGGCTACCTCCTACGAGCAGTACTTC. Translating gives CASSQEEATSYEQYF.

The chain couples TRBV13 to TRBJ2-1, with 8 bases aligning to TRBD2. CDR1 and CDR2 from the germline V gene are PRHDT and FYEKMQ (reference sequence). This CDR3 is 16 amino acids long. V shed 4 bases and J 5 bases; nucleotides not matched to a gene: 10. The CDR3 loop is CASSSPRERGNNEQFF. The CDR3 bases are TGTGCCAGCAGCTCCCCGCGGGAGCGGGGGAACAATGAGCAGTTCTTC. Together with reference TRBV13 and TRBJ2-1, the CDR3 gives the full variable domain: AAGVIQSPRHLIKEKRETATLKCYPIPRHDTVYWYQQGPGQDPQFLISFYEKMQSDKGSIPDRFSAQQFSDYHSELNMSSLELGDSALYFCASSSPRERGNNEQFFGPGTRLTVL.

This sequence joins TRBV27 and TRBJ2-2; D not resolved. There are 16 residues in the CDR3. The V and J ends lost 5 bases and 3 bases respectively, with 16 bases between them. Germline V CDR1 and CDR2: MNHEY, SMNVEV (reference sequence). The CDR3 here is CASSANGPYYTGELFF. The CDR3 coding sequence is TGTGCCAGCAGTGCAAACGGACCCTACTACACCGGGGAGCTGTTTTTT.

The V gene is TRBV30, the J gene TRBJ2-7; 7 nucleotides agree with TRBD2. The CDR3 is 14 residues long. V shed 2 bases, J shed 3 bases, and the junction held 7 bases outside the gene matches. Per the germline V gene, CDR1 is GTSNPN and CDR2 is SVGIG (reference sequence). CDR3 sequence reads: CAWSTAGRYYEQYF. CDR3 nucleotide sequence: TGTGCCTGGAGTACAGCGGGGAGGTACTACGAGCAGTACTTC.